This T cell receptor beta chain was identified during a study of T cells after yellow fever vaccination. Study results and caveats: Boosting was followed by the reappearance of most primary-vaccination clones (about 96% CD4, about 90% CD8).

The table lists this clonotype with a few counts. Its antigen is unidentified. The CDR3 sequence is 16 residues long. MiXCR, applied by TCRdb to the 5' RACE reads, yields one record per CDR3 protein. Found here are 500,000 to 650,000 distinct CDR3 sequences, roughly a sixth of them singletons; the top ten hold roughly a sixth. The starting material was PBMCs, obtained around 5 days after the first yellow fever vaccination. The TCR was taken from a young man who received the YFV17D yellow fever vaccine. This rearrangement joins TRBV21-1 to TRBJ2-7; no check of the table's D call, TRBD2, against the DNA was made. TRBV21-1 is a listed pseudogene. The CDR3 sequence is CASTRNGMRGGVEQYV. The CDR3, as DNA: TGTGCCAGCACACGGAACGGCATGCGGGGGGGCGTAGAGCAGTACGTC.